This TCR beta chain was sequenced in a study of CD8 T cells in Susac syndrome. Study results and caveats: Acknowledgment was made by the study that its TCR sequencing and HLA analysis involved a relatively small number of individuals.

Random-hexamer reverse transcription was applied to roughly 0.5 to 1 ug RNA. The TCR beta CDR3 was amplified by immunoSEQ multiplex PCR across 54 Vbeta, 13 Jbeta. TCRdb redid the calling of the immunoSEQ multiplex PCR reads with MiXCR, one entry per CDR3 protein. The sample lists 120,000 or so distinct CDR3 sequences; approximately 94% were seen once. CD8+ and CD4+ blood T cells underwent TCR beta sequencing. TEMRA cells were enriched by FACS, and CD4+ and CD8+ T cells were negatively isolated. A note on this clonotype: Its antigen is not identified.

This CDR3 is 16 amino acids long. The germline V gene encodes CDR1 PRHDT and CDR2 FYEKMQ (reference sequence). The V segment lost 4 bases and the J segment 3 bases; nucleotides outside the gene matches: 11. This TCR came from a human donor with multiple sclerosis. The specimen sequenced was CD4+ T cells from PBMCs. This chain connects TRBV13 to TRBJ2-7; TRBD1 aligns across 8 bases. The CDR3 sequence: CASSSSDRGRLYEQYF. The CDR3 nucleotides are TGTGCCAGCAGCTCTTCCGACAGGGGTCGTCTCTACGAGCAGTACTTC.